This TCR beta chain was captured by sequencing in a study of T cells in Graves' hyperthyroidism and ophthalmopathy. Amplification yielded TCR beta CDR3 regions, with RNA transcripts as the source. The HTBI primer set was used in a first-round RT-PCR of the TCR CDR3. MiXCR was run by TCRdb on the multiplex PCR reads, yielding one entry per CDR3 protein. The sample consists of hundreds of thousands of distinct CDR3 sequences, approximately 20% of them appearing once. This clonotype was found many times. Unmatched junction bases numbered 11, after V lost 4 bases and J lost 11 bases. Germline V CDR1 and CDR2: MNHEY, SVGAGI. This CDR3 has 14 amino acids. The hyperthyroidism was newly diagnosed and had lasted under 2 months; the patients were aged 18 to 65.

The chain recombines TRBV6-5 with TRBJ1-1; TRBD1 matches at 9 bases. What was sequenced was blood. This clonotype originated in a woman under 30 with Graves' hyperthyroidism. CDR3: CASSSTGTGRMAFF. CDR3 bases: TGTGCCAGCAGTTCGACCGGGACAGGGAGAATGGCTTTCTTT.